What follows are 22 T cell receptor beta chains derived from one specimen sequenced in a study of PD-L1 blockade in urothelial cancer. Sequencing was performed with immunoSEQ multiplex PCR; in TCRdb, only in-frame clones are kept and a portion is missing. The table records about 70,000 clones, around four fifths of them present only once. The material sequenced was PBMCs, taken around atezolizumab (anti-PD-L1) treatment. These receptor sequences come from a man aged 65 to 85 with urothelial cancer.

This clone was found a few times. The rearrangement uses TRBV5-1 and TRBJ2-3; no reliable D call. Trimming cost V 0 bases and J 4 bases, with 9 bases left between them. Germline V gene lookup returns CDR1 SGHRS and CDR2 YFSETQ. This CDR3 contains 14 residues. CDR3 coding DNA: TGCGCCAGCAGCTTGGGGAGAGTGGCAGATACGCAGTATTTT. Translating it yields CASSLGRVADTQYF.

The rearrangement uses TRBV11-2 and TRBJ2-7; weak D call: TRBD1 (7 bases). This CDR3 is 16 amino acids long. Germline CDR1 is SGHAT and CDR2 is FQNNGV. Trimming shortened V by 5 bases and J by 6 bases, and 23 bases separated the two germline ends. The CDR3 nucleotides are TGTGCCAGCAGCCCTTTGGGGGCAGGGGGACTTCGCGAGCAGTACTTC. It yields the protein CASSPLGAGGLREQYF.

The rearrangement joins TRBV5-1 to TRBJ1-1; 7 bases are shared with TRBD1. J lost 0 bases, V lost 4 bases, and 6 bases had no gene match. This CDR3 is 15 amino acids long. The germline gives CDR1 SGHRS, CDR2 YFSETQ. The CDR3 DNA reads as TGCGCCAGCAGCGTGCAGGGGGGCATGAACACTGAAGCTTTCTTT. It specifies CASSVQGGMNTEAFF.

This clone was recorded only once. CDR3 residues: CSVRGGLQSYNEQFF. As DNA, the CDR3 is TGCAGCGTGAGGGGGGGGCTACAGAGCTACAATGAGCAGTTCTTC. The chain carries TRBV29-1 and TRBJ2-1; D may be TRBD2 (7 bases). V was cut by 6 bases and J by 3 bases, with 18 bases left in between. CDR1 and CDR2 (germline): SQVTM, ANQGSEA. The CDR3 is 15 residues long.

The table lists this clone with a count of one. CDR3 amino acids: CASSSRGVAGITDTQYF. CDR3 bases: TGTGCCAGCAGCTCTCGCGGGGTAGCGGGAATTACAGATACGCAGTATTTT. The chain links TRBV9 to TRBJ2-3, with 8 nucleotides matching TRBD2. With 4 bases clipped from V and 3 bases from J, the junction kept 13 bases outside the gene matches. CDR1 is SGDLS, CDR2 YYNGEE, per germline. The CDR3 spans 17 residues.

The J gene is TRBJ1-2, the V gene TRBV5-1; a possible D gene is TRBD1 (6 bases). The V and J ends lost 4 bases and 2 bases respectively, with 12 bases between them. Germline CDR1 and CDR2: SGHRS and YFSETQ. This CDR3 is built from 14 residues. CDR3: CASSIGQSNYGYTF. The DNA of the CDR3 is TGCGCCAGCAGCATCGGACAGTCAAACTATGGCTACACCTTC.

This chain joins TRBV11-2 and TRBJ2-2; tentatively, D is TRBD2 (5 bases). Germline CDR1 SGHAT, CDR2 FQNNGV. Between the trimmed V and J ends, which lost 5 bases and 0 bases, there was a span of 16 bases. The CDR3 extends over 17 amino acids. For the CDR3, the DNA is TGTGCCAGCAGCCGAGTTATGCGGGCTTCGAACACCGGGGAGCTGTTTTTT. Encoded protein: CASSRVMRASNTGELFF.

This chain joins TRBV7-8 and TRBJ2-2; the match to TRBD2 covers 11 bases. Trimming cost V 5 bases and J 6 bases; bases outside gene matches: 8. The germline V gene has CDR1 SGHVS and CDR2 FQNEAQ. CDR3 size: 16 residues. The CDR3 loop reads CASSPLTSGISGELFF. The CDR3 bases are TGTGCCAGCAGCCCCTTGACTAGCGGGATATCCGGGGAGCTGTTTTTT.

The chain is built from TRBV7-9 and TRBJ2-3; 12 positions match TRBD2. Trimming cost V 5 bases and J 5 bases; bases outside gene matches: 8. Germline V gene lookup returns CDR1 SEHNR and CDR2 FQNEAQ (reference sequence). The CDR3 runs to 16 residues. The CDR3, as DNA: TGTGCCAGCAGCCCTCAACCTAGCGGGGGGGGAGATACGCAGTATTTT. Translating it yields CASSPQPSGGGDTQYF. The complete variable domain, with remaining parts taken from reference TRBV7-9 and TRBJ2-3, reads DTGVSQNPRHKITKRGQNVTFRCDPISEHNRLYWYRQTLGQGPEFLTYFQNEAQLEKSRLLSDRFSAERPKGSFSTLEIQRTEQGDSAMYLCASSPQPSGGGDTQYFGPGTRLTVL.

In this sample, this clone turned up once. V gene TRBV27 combines with J gene TRBJ2-2; 13 bases are a match to TRBD2. Trimming took 6 bases from V and 5 from J; bases not matched to a gene: 9. Germline-derived CDR1 and CDR2 are MNHEY and SMNVEV (reference sequence). The CDR3 loop spans 17 amino acids. The DNA for the CDR3 is TGTGCCAGCAGGAAGTCACTAGCGGGAGGGACTACCGGGGAGCTGTTTTTT. Amino acids: CASRKSLAGGTTGELFF.

CDR3 protein: CASSTRDRYQETQYF. Written as DNA, the CDR3 is TGTGCCAGCAGCACCCGGGACAGGTACCAAGAGACCCAGTACTTC. The rearrangement joins TRBV5-4 to TRBJ2-5, with 8 nucleotides matching TRBD1. Unmatched junction bases numbered 5, after V lost 4 bases and J lost 0 bases. The CDR3 has 15 amino acids. Germline assignment: CDR1 SGHNT and CDR2 YYREEE (reference sequence).

The V call is TRBV7-9, the J call TRBJ1-1, with TRBD1 as a possible D gene (5 bases). Trimming took off 5 bases at V and 7 bases at J, with 11 bases between the two ends. Germline CDR1 SEHNR, CDR2 FQNEAQ (reference sequence). The CDR3 totals 12 residues. CDR3 region: CASSQGAGEAFF. The CDR3 coding sequence is TGTGCCAGCAGCCAAGGGGCCGGTGAAGCTTTCTTT.

The rearrangement links TRBV7-8 to TRBJ2-3, with TRBD1 identical over 9 bases. CDR3 length: 17 amino acids. Germline V gene data show CDR1 as SGHVS and CDR2 as FQNEAQ. V lost 5 bases and J lost 3; bases outside the gene matches: 12. The CDR3 region is CASSLKRAGQGTDTQYF. The CDR3, as DNA: TGTGCCAGCAGCCTTAAAAGGGCGGGACAGGGAACAGATACGCAGTATTTT. The entire variable domain, with the rest obtained from reference TRBV7-8 and TRBJ2-3, is as follows: GAGVSQSPRYKVAKRGQDVALRCDPISGHVSLFWYQQALGQGPEFLTYFQNEAQLDKSGLPSDRFFAERPEGSVSTLKIQRTQQEDSAVYLCASSLKRAGQGTDTQYFGPGTRLTVL.

The genes are TRBV9 and TRBJ2-5; D ambiguous. Germline V gives CDR1 SGDLS, CDR2 YYNGEE. V was shortened by 0 bases and J by 2 bases, with 11 bases between the two germline ends. This CDR3 has 15 amino acids. CDR3 nucleotides: TGTGCCAGCAGCGTAGATCGCGGTCTACAAGAGACCCAGTACTTC. It is translated as CASSVDRGLQETQYF.

The chain joins TRBV5-1 to TRBJ2-3; TRBD2 might be the D (5 bases). Germline lookup yields CDR1 SGHRS and CDR2 YFSETQ. The V and J ends lost 4 bases and 1 base respectively, with 16 bases between them. CDR3 length: 16 amino acids. The CDR3: CASSPGVGAGTDTQYF. The CDR3 bases are TGCGCCAGCAGCCCTGGGGTGGGAGCGGGCACAGATACGCAGTATTTT.

The chain couples TRBV29-1 to TRBJ2-5, with 11 positions matching TRBD2. This CDR3 comprises 14 residues. Per germline, CDR1 SQVTM and CDR2 ANQGSEA. Trimming took 6 bases from V and 5 from J; bases not matched to a gene: 8. CDR3 loop: CSVRRTSGWETQYF. In DNA, the CDR3 is TGCAGCGTGCGAAGGACTAGCGGGTGGGAGACCCAGTACTTC.

This chain uses TRBV15 with TRBJ2-1; D may be TRBD1 (6 bases). Germline V lookup: CDR1 LNHNV, CDR2 YYDKDF (reference sequence). The CDR3 contains 17 residues. The V end was cut by 0 bases, the J end by 3 bases, with 15 bases between. The CDR3 loop reads CATSRDWGPTNYNEQFF. DNA of the CDR3: TGTGCCACCAGCAGAGATTGGGGGCCCACAAACTACAATGAGCAGTTCTTC. Supplemented by reference TRBV15 and TRBJ2-1, the full variable domain reads DAMVIQNPRYQVTQFGKPVTLSCSQTLNHNVMYWYQQKSSQAPKLLFHYYDKDFNNEADTPDNFQSRRPNTSFCFLDIRSPGLGDTAMYLCATSRDWGPTNYNEQFFGPGTRLTVL.

The chain combines TRBV6-5 with TRBJ2-3; D call uncertain. V was trimmed by 7 bases and J by 1 base, leaving 9 bases between them. This CDR3 spans 13 amino acids. Germline V gives CDR1 MNHEY, CDR2 SVGAGI. The CDR3 sequence is CASKLQGTDTQYF. The CDR3 region has the DNA TGTGCCAGCAAGTTGCAGGGCACAGATACGCAGTATTTT.

This chain uses TRBV19 with TRBJ1-1, with D maybe TRBD1 (6 bases). V lost 6 bases to trimming and J lost 1 base, with 12 bases between them. Germline V gene lookup returns CDR1 LNHDA and CDR2 SQIVND (reference sequence). The CDR3 sequence is 14 residues long. The CDR3 is CASRGRQANTEAFF. CDR3 sequence (DNA): TGTGCCAGTAGGGGAAGACAGGCGAACACTGAAGCTTTCTTT.

The CDR3 sequence: CASSFGGTNTEAFF. The DNA of the CDR3 is TGTGCCAGCAGCTTCGGGGGTACGAACACTGAAGCTTTCTTT. The chain joins TRBV7-9 to TRBJ1-1; tentative D call: TRBD1 (5 bases). Trimming pared 3 bases from V and 1 base from J, leaving 9 bases between. CDR1 SEHNR and CDR2 FQNEAQ come from the germline V gene (reference sequence). The CDR3 contains 14 residues.

The chain is built from TRBV5-1 and TRBJ2-2, with D perhaps matching TRBD1 (5 bases). The ends were cut back, 1 base at V and 5 bases at J, with 9 bases in the middle. The CDR3 totals 14 residues. CDR1 is SGHRS, CDR2 YFSETQ, per germline. In nucleotides, the CDR3 is TGCGCCAGCAGCTTGCCAGGGTATACCGGGGAGCTGTTTTTT. It specifies CASSLPGYTGELFF.

This rearrangement joins TRBV6-1 to TRBJ2-1; D may be TRBD1 (5 bases). Trimming took 1 base from V and 15 from J, leaving 13 bases between them. Germline CDR1 and CDR2: MNHNS and SASEGT. The CDR3 sequence is 12 residues long. The CDR3 sequence: CASSEVVKGRFF. For the CDR3, the DNA is TGTGCCAGCAGTGAAGTGGTAAAGGGGCGGTTCTTC.